Sequencing of this TCR beta chain was carried out in a study of blood T cell repertoires in COVID-19. Study summary: Donors in the United States, Italy and Spain gave samples during acute or convalescent COVID-19. Sources were T cells, B-cell-depleted T cells, or PBMCs; the material itself was cDNA or gDNA.

One Seattle source followed patients from active infection through their disease course. Germline lookup yields CDR1 SGHNT and CDR2 YENEEA. This CDR3 contains 13 residues. V lost 1 base and J lost 7, with 10 bases in between. In the original analysis: Estimation of nucleated cell counts was performed using reference gene primer amplification. Sequenced by immunoSEQ multiplex PCR; TCRdb stores in-frame clones only, minus some. V, J and clone size were drawn from that table, and D and trimming were deduced from the DNA. Altogether more than 250,000 clones are present, just under 90% being singletons, with the ten largest covering just under 6.5%.

The sequencing sample was made of peripheral blood. This TCR was recovered from a woman between 50 and 59 years old with COVID-19, enrolled during active disease. The chain employs TRBV11-3 and TRBJ1-2, with a possible D match to TRBD1 (5 bases). The CDR3 loop is CASSLGAGSGYTF. CDR3 nucleotides: TGTGCCAGCAGCTTAGGGGCAGGGTCTGGCTACACCTTC.